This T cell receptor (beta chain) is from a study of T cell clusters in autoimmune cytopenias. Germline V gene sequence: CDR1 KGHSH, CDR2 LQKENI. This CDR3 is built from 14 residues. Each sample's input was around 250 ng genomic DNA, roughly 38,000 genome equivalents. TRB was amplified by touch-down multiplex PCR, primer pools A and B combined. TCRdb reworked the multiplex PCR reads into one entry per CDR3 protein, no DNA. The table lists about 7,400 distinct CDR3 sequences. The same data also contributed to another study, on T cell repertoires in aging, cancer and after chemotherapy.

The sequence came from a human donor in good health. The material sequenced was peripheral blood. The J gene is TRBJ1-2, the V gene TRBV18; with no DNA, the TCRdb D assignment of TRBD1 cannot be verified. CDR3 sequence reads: CASSSGQGGYGYTF. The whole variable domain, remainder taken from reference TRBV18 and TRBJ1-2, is NAGVMQNPRHLVRRRGQEARLRCSPMKGHSHVYWYRQLPEEGLKFMVYLQKENIIDESGMPKERFSAEFPKEGPSILRIQQVVRGDSAAYFCASSSGQGGYGYTFGSGTRLTVV.